This T cell receptor (beta chain) was captured by sequencing in a study of blood T cells in healthy people across ages (dated by TCRdb to between 2014 and 2017). For the wider study: Template switching captured roughly one uniquely barcoded TCR beta cDNA molecule per two T cells in model experiments. The study measured age-related changes in TCR beta repertoire diversity using deep sequencing normalized with unique cDNA molecular identifiers. Using the same blood draw, the study looked at two additional independent replicas of 1 million unique cDNA reads for two donors, one aged 18 to 30 and the other aged 80 or older. Four age groups were formed from the donors: young (average approximately 16 years), middle-aged (just under 40), aged (62) and long-lived (more than 75). The study at large found these results: Bulk unsorted PBMC profiling prevented conclusive comparison of naive and antigen-experienced compartments. Compared with the aged group, the long-lived group had more naive CD4+ T cells, fewer expanded clones and increased TCR diversity, suggesting age selection. The CMV infection status of donors was not known, potentially confounding age-related changes in expanded clonotypes. There was a strong correlation between observed TCR beta diversity and the percentage of naive T cells measured by flow cytometry. Total diversity estimates from one million sequenced T cells were considered lower bounds and underestimates. Observed TCR beta diversity per million T cells fell roughly linearly with age, and a significant reduction was already apparent by age about 43.

The method was 5' RACE. The reads were generated on an Illumina HiSeq 2500. A second PCR of roughly 6 to 11 cycles was run with a J-beta primer mix and a sample-barcoded 5' primer. Each TCR beta cDNA molecule received a unique molecular identifier from a template-switch 5' adaptor carrying 12 random nucleotides. At least 3 million CDR3-containing paired-end reads were obtained from each sample. All of the RNA was converted into first-strand cDNA using the Mint cDNA synthesis kit, with a TRBC-specific oligonucleotide serving as the primer. Following uracil-DNA glycosylase treatment, a first 18-cycle PCR with universal primers M1SS and BC2_uni_R was performed on all cDNA. The study's processing was this. Normalization of each sample was performed by random selection of 1 million high-quality reads, each carrying a distinct molecular identifier. Reads sharing molecular identifiers were discarded rather than binned into consensus sequences. CDR3 identification, clonotype clustering and error correction used MiTCR with a Q25 quality threshold and the strictest error-elimination algorithm. A nonparametric unseen species model with Euler transformation was used to estimate lower-bound total TCR beta diversity. TCRdb itself trimmed the public reads at Q25 with fastp, ran MiXCR and retained productive beta chains. Here each entry gathers all rows of one CDR3 protein and keeps the most common genes and DNA. The V and J calls shown here were made by TCRdb, not taken from the authors' results. This sample has about 930,000 distinct CDR3 sequences in its table, and around 29% of those were observed once. Of the sample, more than 8.5% falls within the top ten clones.

Donors were 35 to 40 systemically healthy Caucasian individuals from Russia aged roughly 6 to 95 years. Approximately 11 milliliters of peripheral blood were drawn from each donor into EDTA-treated Vacutainer tubes. Ficoll-Paque density-gradient centrifugation was used to isolate PBMCs, with at least 7 million per sample. Total RNA, at least 5.5 micrograms per sample, was extracted from PBMCs with Trizol reagent. For every donor, an aliquot of PBMCs went through flow cytometry to measure the percentages of naive CD45RAhigh/CD27high T cells. This clonotype was seen once. Its antigen specificity is not known. The input lacks base qualities; no much larger clone sits a single base away. A single read counts as weak evidence. CDR1 and CDR2 (MNHEY, SVGEGT) derive from the germline V gene. The CDR3 starts with the cysteine, ends with the phenylalanine, and has 16 residues. Just the 48-base CDR3 DNA is kept, in frame starting at base 1. The germline ends are 20 bases apart after V is trimmed by 3 bases and J by 8 bases.

The sample was also reused in another study, on T cells of mothers and their children. Per that second paper: Nine systemically healthy Caucasian individuals served as donors, namely three mothers together with their six children. cDNA synthesis consumed the entire amount of extracted RNA, loaded at approximately 1.5 ug RNA in each 15 ul reaction. Sample barcodes and 2-4 random nucleotides were added via the M1S primer in the second PCR. Over 8.5 million TCR beta CDR3 reads were obtained for each mother, and approximately 2.9 million reads were obtained for each child. In both related and unrelated pairs, thymic selection shapes the output of TCR recombination in a similar way, with inherited differences having only a minor effect. Normalized repertoire overlap was always found to be slightly, but never significantly, higher in related mother-child pairs than in unrelated mother-child pairs. With a sensitivity of about 100 clones per million clonotypes, no persistent microchimeric T cell clones were detected. In the study, deep NGS was used to compare the TCR beta repertoires of mothers and children, and features distinguishing related mother-child pairs from unrelated individuals were sought. Mothers averaged roughly 40 +/- 4 years of age and children averaged about 10 +/- 4 years. After adapter ligation with NEBNext reagents, the libraries were sequenced on Illumina HiSeq 2000 with 100+100 nt paired-end reads. Mother and child libraries were prepared a month apart and sequenced in separate runs to prevent cross-contamination. Each donor had between roughly 450,000 and 2,300,000 distinct TCR beta clonotypes identified. Naive TCR beta clonotypes were estimated from low-frequency clonotypes matched to each donor's FACS-determined naive share, without sorting.

Input material: blood. The TCR was taken from a woman between 40 and 55 years old in good health. Rearrangement joined TRBV6-2 or TRBV6-3 to TRBJ2-1, with a weak D call of TRBD2 (5 bases match). The DNA is as follows: TGTGCCAGCAGTTATGATGCCCGGGCGCCCGGGGATGAGCAGTTCTTC. This sequence encodes CASSYDARAPGDEQFF.